The 20 T cell receptor beta chains listed next were all sequenced from one sample in a study of cytomegalovirus exposure and HLA in healthy donors. PCR used 60 Vbeta primers and 13 Jbeta primers. Libraries were prepared by immunoSEQ multiplex PCR; TCRdb keeps only in-frame clonotypes and omits some of them. The data show a few hundred thousand clones, around 77% seen once. Sample: PBMCs. The receptor set was obtained from a woman aged 30 to 39 in good health and CMV-seronegative.

The genes are TRBV18 and TRBJ2-7; TRBD1 might be the D (5 bases). This CDR3 is built from 17 residues. V was pared by 1 base and J by 1 base, with 17 bases between. Germline lookup yields CDR1 KGHSH and CDR2 LQKENI. The CDR3 DNA reads as TGTGCCAGCTCACCACGTATCCTGGCAGGGTCATCCTACGAGCAGTACTTC. Residues: CASSPRILAGSSYEQYF.

The CDR3 DNA sequence: TGTGCCAGCAGCTTAAGGACTAGCCCCACAGATACGCAGTATTTT. Translated: CASSLRTSPTDTQYF. This chain links TRBV7-2 with TRBJ2-3; 8 nucleotides agree with TRBD2. The J segment lost 2 bases and the V segment lost 2 bases, leaving 3 bases of the junction unmatched. Germline CDR1 reads SGHTA; CDR2 reads FQGNSA. The CDR3 length is 15 residues.

This chain links TRBV29-1 with TRBJ1-1, with no clear D. The CDR3 totals 14 residues. CDR1 and CDR2 (germline): SQVTM, ANQGSEA. The V and J ends lost 6 bases and 4 bases respectively, with 18 bases between them. The CDR3 nucleotides are TGCAGCGTGGCCCTCGGAGGTTGGGTCACTGAAGCTTTCTTT. It encodes CSVALGGWVTEAFF.

The chain links TRBV19 to TRBJ2-5, with 10 bases aligning to TRBD2. The V and J ends lost 5 bases and 4 bases, in that order; junction bases with no gene match: 4. This CDR3 is 14 amino acids long. Germline loops: CDR1 LNHDA, CDR2 SQIVND (reference sequence). The CDR3 protein is CASSVGTSAETQYF. For the CDR3, the DNA is TGTGCCAGTAGTGTCGGGACTAGCGCAGAGACCCAGTACTTC. Drawing the rest from reference TRBV19 and TRBJ2-5, the complete variable domain is DGGITQSPKYLFRKEGQNVTLSCEQNLNHDAMYWYRQDPGQGLRLIYYSQIVNDFQKGDIAEGYSVSREKKESFPLTVTSAQKNPTAFYLCASSVGTSAETQYFGPGTRLLVL.

CDR3 DNA sequence: TGTGCCAGCAGCTTAGGGGCTAGCGTACACTACGAGCAGTACTTC. It specifies CASSLGASVHYEQYF. The genes are TRBV7-8 and TRBJ2-7; the D gene is possibly TRBD2 (6 bases). This CDR3 has 15 residues. Germline-derived CDR1 and CDR2 are SGHVS and FQNEAQ. V was clipped by 1 base and J by 3 bases, with 13 bases between them.

V is TRBV10-1 and J is TRBJ2-1; tentatively, D is TRBD1 (6 bases). The CDR3 is 16 residues long. Germline V gene data show CDR1 as WNHNN and CDR2 as SYGVQD (reference sequence). Trimming shortened V by 2 bases and J by 4 bases, and 15 bases separated the two germline ends. The CDR3 nucleotides are TGCGCCAGCAGTGAGGGTTTGAGAGGACAGTACAATGAGCAGTTCTTC. Its protein product is CASSEGLRGQYNEQFF.

This chain links TRBV19 with TRBJ2-5; the D gene is possibly TRBD1 (6 bases). Germline V gives CDR1 LNHDA, CDR2 SQIVND (reference sequence). Trimming left V 1 base short and J 5 bases short, with 17 bases between. CDR3 length: 16 residues. The CDR3 spells CASSIGPRGASETQYF. Written as DNA, the CDR3 is TGTGCCAGTAGTATAGGCCCCAGGGGCGCGAGTGAGACCCAGTACTTC.

A single count supports this clone. The gene calls are TRBV28 and TRBJ2-1; 8 bases align to TRBD1. The germline CDR1 and CDR2 sequences are MDHEN and SYDVKM. Trimming at V came to 5 bases and at J to 6 bases, leaving 9 bases not matched to a gene. The CDR3 is 15 residues long. This CDR3 reads CASSIDQGAINEQFF. The CDR3 nucleotides are TGTGCCAGCAGTATCGACCAGGGGGCGATCAATGAGCAGTTCTTC. Supplemented by reference TRBV28 and TRBJ2-1, the full variable domain reads DVKVTQSSRYLVKRTGEKVFLECVQDMDHENMFWYRQDPGLGLRLIYFSYDVKMKEKGDIPEGYSVSREKKERFSLILESASTNQTSMYLCASSIDQGAINEQFFGPGTRLTVL.

V is TRBV14 and J is TRBJ2-4, with D perhaps matching TRBD1 (6 bases). The ends were cut back, 1 base at V and 5 bases at J, with 18 bases in the middle. The germline V gene encodes CDR1 SGHDN and CDR2 FVKESK. CDR3 size: 17 residues. The CDR3 DNA reads TGTGCCAGCAGCCAAGCGGACAGAAGGGGGTCGGAAAACATTCAGTACTTC. It encodes CASSQADRRGSENIQYF.

The V gene is TRBV9, the J gene TRBJ2-7; 9 bases map to TRBD2. The CDR3 extends over 13 amino acids. V shed 0 bases and J 5 bases; nucleotides not matched to a gene: 0. CDR1 is SGDLS, CDR2 YYNGEE, per germline. The DNA of the CDR3 is TGTGCCAGCAGCGTAGGCGGGAGGGACGAGCAGTACTTC. Residues: CASSVGGRDEQYF.

J is TRBJ2-1 and V is TRBV5-1; weak D call: TRBD2 (7 bases). Trimming took off 1 base at V and 5 bases at J, with 13 bases between the two ends. CDR3 size: 15 residues. The germline V gene has CDR1 SGHRS and CDR2 YFSETQ. CDR3 in amino acids: CASSLSRGAHNEQFF. The CDR3 region has the DNA TGCGCCAGCAGCTTGTCACGGGGGGCTCACAATGAGCAGTTCTTC. The variable domain in full, completed from reference TRBV5-1 and TRBJ2-1, reads KAGVTQTPRYLIKTRGQQVTLSCSPISGHRSVSWYQQTPGQGLQFLFEYFSETQRNKGNFPGRFSGRQFSNSRSEMNVSTLELGDSALYLCASSLSRGAHNEQFFGPGTRLTVL.

The chain has TRBV4-1 and TRBJ2-5; TRBD1 matches at 8 bases. The J call may be faulty, since TRBJ2-7 better matches the DNA end. The CDR3 totals 14 residues. Germline CDR1 reads MGHRA; CDR2 reads YSYEKL. The CDR3 protein is CASSPRQGPYEQYF. CDR3 nucleotides: TGCGCCAGCAGCCCTCGACAGGGGCCCTACGAGCAGTACTTC.

This clone was seen a handful of times. The chain employs TRBV6-6 and TRBJ2-3, with 11 bases lining up with TRBD2. V gave up 5 bases and J gave up 6 bases; unmatched junction bases: 7. CDR1 is MNHNY and CDR2 is SVGAGI in the germline V gene (reference sequence). The CDR3 is made up of 15 amino acids. The CDR3 region has the DNA TGTGCCAGCAGTAGACTAGCGGGGTATGAGGATACGCAGTATTTT. This translates into CASSRLAGYEDTQYF.

This chain links TRBV28 with TRBJ2-3; D is uncertain. This CDR3 comprises 13 residues. V gave up 6 bases and J gave up 0 bases, with 7 bases separating them. CDR1 and CDR2 (germline): MDHEN, SYDVKM. The CDR3 sequence: CASRSTSTDTQYF. The CDR3 DNA reads TGTGCCAGCAGATCGACTAGCACAGATACGCAGTATTTT.

The chain's CDR3 is CASSLYQMNTEAFF. The CDR3 nucleotides read TGCGCCAGCAGCTTGTACCAGATGAACACTGAAGCTTTCTTT. The chain recombines TRBV5-1 with TRBJ1-1; unclear D gene. The germline gives CDR1 SGHRS, CDR2 YFSETQ. V was trimmed by 1 base and J by 0 bases, leaving 7 bases between them. This CDR3 is 14 amino acids long.

V gene TRBV28 combines with J gene TRBJ2-1, with D tentatively TRBD2 (5 bases). CDR3 length: 14 amino acids. V lost 3 bases to trimming and J lost 8 bases, with 14 bases between them. Germline assignment: CDR1 MDHEN and CDR2 SYDVKM. The CDR3 bases are TGTGCCAGCAGTTTCACGGGATTGAGGGATGAGCAGTTCTTC. This codes for CASSFTGLRDEQFF.

This clone was seen a handful of times. V is TRBV30 and J is TRBJ1-3; the match to TRBD1 covers 7 bases. With V trimmed by 2 bases and J by 4 bases, 2 bases remained unmatched. This CDR3 spans 13 amino acids. CDR1 GTSNPN and CDR2 SVGIG come from the germline V gene (reference sequence). CDR3: CAWSRTGGNTIYF. CDR3 sequence (DNA): TGTGCCTGGAGTAGGACAGGAGGAAACACCATATATTTT.

This clone came up a few times. The gene calls are TRBV11-1 and TRBJ2-7; 11 nucleotides line up with TRBD2. The junction had 3 bases not matched to a gene; V was cut back by 5 bases and J by 0 bases. Germline CDR1 is SGHAT and CDR2 is FQDESV (reference sequence). This CDR3 is built from 15 residues. In DNA form, the CDR3 reads TGTGCCAGCAGCGCGGGACTAGCGGTCTCCTACGAGCAGTACTTC. Encoded protein: CASSAGLAVSYEQYF.

The V gene is TRBV6-1, the J gene TRBJ2-1, with 8 bases identical to TRBD2. Germline V gene sequence: CDR1 MNHNS, CDR2 SASEGT. Trimming cost V 2 bases and J 3 bases; bases outside gene matches: 9. CDR3 length: 17 amino acids. CDR3 bases: TGTGCCAGCAGTGAAATCTGGCGGGAGGTGGGCTACAATGAGCAGTTCTTC. This encodes CASSEIWREVGYNEQFF.

This clone was detected only a few times. The chain links TRBV27 to TRBJ1-4; 9 bases match TRBD1. V trimming: 6 bases; J trimming: 6 bases; junction bases outside the gene matches: 8. The CDR3 has 15 residues. Germline-derived CDR1 and CDR2 are MNHEY and SMNVEV (reference sequence). The chain's CDR3 is CASRRPGQGDEKLFF. The CDR3 DNA sequence: TGTGCCAGCAGGAGACCGGGACAGGGTGATGAAAAACTGTTTTTT.